This T cell receptor (beta chain) was profiled in a study of regulatory T cells in long-lasting Graves disease. The germline V gene has CDR1 SGHAT and CDR2 FQNNGV. Trimming shortened V by 2 bases and J by 5 bases, and 15 bases separated the two germline ends. This CDR3 has 15 residues. Notes on the study in general: Among samples with persistent disease, TRBV28, TRBJ1-2 and TRBJ2-5 were favored.

Combining iRepertoire HTBI primers with Arm-PCR of CDR3 regions, the authors built TCR beta libraries. In the authors' methods: Spanning all samples, the identified segments comprised some 60 TRBV and more than 11 TRBJ. TCRdb ran MiXCR on the multiplex PCR reads and lists one entry per CDR3 protein. What appears here as the V and J calls and clone size reflects TCRdb's work, not the paper's. The sample lists roughly 520,000 distinct CDR3 sequences, around 12% seen once, with around 9.3% in the top ten. In its sample, this clonotype was seen many times. Its antigen is undetermined. Documented time point: newly diagnosed GD, antithyroid drugs for less than 3 months. There was RNA extracted from PBMCs, and the TCR library was made from it. This sample was shared with a second study, whose subject was T cells in Graves' hyperthyroidism and ophthalmopathy. That report adds: Graves' hyperthyroidism without ophthalmopathy progression within 18 months was termed stable. A first-round RT-PCR of the TCR CDR3 used the HTBI primer set.

This receptor was identified in a woman in her twenties or thirties with Graves disease. The sequenced sample was peripheral blood mononuclear cells (PBMCs), obtained at new diagnosis, from a patient treated with antithyroid drugs. The rearrangement links TRBV11-2 to TRBJ2-5; either TRBD1 or TRBD2 may supply D (5 bases each). The CDR3 reads CASSLIAGWGETQYF. As DNA, the CDR3 is TGTGCCAGCAGCTTAATAGCAGGGTGGGGGGAGACCCAGTACTTC.